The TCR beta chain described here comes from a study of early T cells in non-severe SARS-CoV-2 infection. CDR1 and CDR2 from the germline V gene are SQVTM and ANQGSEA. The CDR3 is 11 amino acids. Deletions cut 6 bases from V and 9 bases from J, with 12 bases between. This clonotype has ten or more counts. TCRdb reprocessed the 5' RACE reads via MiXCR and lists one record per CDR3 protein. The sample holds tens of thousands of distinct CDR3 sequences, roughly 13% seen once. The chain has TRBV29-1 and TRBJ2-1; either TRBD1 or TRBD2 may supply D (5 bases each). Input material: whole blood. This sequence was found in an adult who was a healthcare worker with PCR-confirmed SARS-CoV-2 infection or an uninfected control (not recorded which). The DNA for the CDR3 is TGCAGCGTAAAAACGGGGACTGAGCAGTTCTTC. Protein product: CSVKTGTEQFF.